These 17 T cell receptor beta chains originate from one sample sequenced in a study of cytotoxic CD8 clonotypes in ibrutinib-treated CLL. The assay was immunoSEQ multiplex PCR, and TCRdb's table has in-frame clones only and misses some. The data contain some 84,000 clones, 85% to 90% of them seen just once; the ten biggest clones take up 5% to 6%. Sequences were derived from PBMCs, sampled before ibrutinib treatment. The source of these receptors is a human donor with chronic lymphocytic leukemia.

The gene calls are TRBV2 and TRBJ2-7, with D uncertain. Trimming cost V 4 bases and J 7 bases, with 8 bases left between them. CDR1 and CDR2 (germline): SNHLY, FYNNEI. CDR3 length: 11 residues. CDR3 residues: CASSAAYEQYF. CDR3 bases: TGTGCCAGCAGTGCGGCGTATGAGCAGTACTTC.

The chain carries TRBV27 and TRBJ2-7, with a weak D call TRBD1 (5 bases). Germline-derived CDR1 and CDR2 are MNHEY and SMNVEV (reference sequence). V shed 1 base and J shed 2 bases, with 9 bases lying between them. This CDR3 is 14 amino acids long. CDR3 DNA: TGTGCCAGCAGTTTATATAGGGGAACCTACGAGCAGTACTTC. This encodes CASSLYRGTYEQYF.

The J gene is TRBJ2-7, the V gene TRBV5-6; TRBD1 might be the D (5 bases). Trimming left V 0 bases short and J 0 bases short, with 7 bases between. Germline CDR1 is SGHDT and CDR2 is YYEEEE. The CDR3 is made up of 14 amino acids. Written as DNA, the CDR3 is TGTGCCAGCAGCTTGGTAGGACACTCCTACGAGCAGTACTTC. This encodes CASSLVGHSYEQYF.

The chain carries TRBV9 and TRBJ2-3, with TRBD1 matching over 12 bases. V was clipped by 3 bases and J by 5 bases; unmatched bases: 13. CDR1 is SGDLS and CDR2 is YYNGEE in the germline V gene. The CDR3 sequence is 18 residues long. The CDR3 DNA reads TGTGCCAGCAGCGGTGGTACCGGGACAGGGGGCTCCCTAGATACGCAGTATTTT. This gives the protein CASSGGTGTGGSLDTQYF.

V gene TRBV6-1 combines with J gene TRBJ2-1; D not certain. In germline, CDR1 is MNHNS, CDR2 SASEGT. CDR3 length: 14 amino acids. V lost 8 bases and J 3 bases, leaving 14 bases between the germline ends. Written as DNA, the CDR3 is TGTGCCAGCGTCCCTGGAACCCTCTACAATGAGCAGTTCTTC. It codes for CASVPGTLYNEQFF.

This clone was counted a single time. For the CDR3, the DNA is TGTGCCAGCAGCTTACCCGGGACTAGGGATACGCAGTATTTT. Translated: CASSLPGTRDTQYF. The chain has TRBV9 and TRBJ2-3, with 8 positions matching TRBD2. CDR1 and CDR2 (germline): SGDLS, YYNGEE. The CDR3 consists of 14 residues. V gave up 4 bases and J gave up 6 bases; unmatched junction bases: 7. Variable domain in full (rest from reference TRBV9 and TRBJ2-3): DSGVTQTPKHLITATGQRVTLRCSPRSGDLSVYWYQQSLDQGLQFLIQYYNGEERAKGNILERFSAQQFPDLHSELNLSSLELGDSALYFCASSLPGTRDTQYFGPGTRLTVL.

This CDR3 is CASSPPAGALALNTEAFF. The CDR3 DNA is TGTGCCAGCAGCCCTCCGGCAGGGGCCCTAGCCTTGAACACTGAAGCTTTCTTT. The V gene is TRBV5-4, the J gene TRBJ1-1; possible D gene TRBD1, 6 bases. The V end was cut by 4 bases, the J end by 0 bases, with 22 bases between. The CDR3 runs 18 residues. From germline, CDR1 is SGHNT and CDR2 YYREEE (reference sequence).

The CDR3 DNA is TGTGCCAGCAGCTTTCTCAGCGGGTCCGAAGAGACCCAGTACTTC. Encoded protein: CASSFLSGSEETQYF. The V call is TRBV11-3, the J call TRBJ2-5, with a tentative D call TRBD2 (6 bases). The CDR3 loop spans 15 amino acids. The germline gives CDR1 SGHNT, CDR2 YENEEA. V lost 3 bases to trimming and J lost 3 bases, with 14 bases between them.

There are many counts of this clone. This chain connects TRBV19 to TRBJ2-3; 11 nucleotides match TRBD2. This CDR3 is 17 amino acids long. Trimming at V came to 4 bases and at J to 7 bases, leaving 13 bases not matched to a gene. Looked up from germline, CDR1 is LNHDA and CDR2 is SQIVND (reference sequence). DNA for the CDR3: TGTGCCAGTAGTAAAGGTAGCGGGAGGGCCGAGAGACATACGCAGTATTTT. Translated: CASSKGSGRAERHTQYF.

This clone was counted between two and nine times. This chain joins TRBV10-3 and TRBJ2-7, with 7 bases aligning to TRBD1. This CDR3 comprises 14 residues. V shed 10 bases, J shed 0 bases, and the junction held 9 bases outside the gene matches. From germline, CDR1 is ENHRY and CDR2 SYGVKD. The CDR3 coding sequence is TGTGCCACAGGGACGGACAGGAGCTCCTACGAGCAGTACTTC. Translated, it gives CATGTDRSSYEQYF.

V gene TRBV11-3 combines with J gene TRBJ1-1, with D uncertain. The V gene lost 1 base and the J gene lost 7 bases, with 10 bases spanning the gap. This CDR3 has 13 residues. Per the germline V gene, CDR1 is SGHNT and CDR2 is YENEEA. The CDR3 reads CASSLGPFGEAFF. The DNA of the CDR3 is TGTGCCAGCAGCTTAGGCCCCTTTGGTGAAGCTTTCTTT. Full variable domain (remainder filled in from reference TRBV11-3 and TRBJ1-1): EAGVVQSPRYKIIEKKQPVAFWCNPISGHNTLYWYLQNLGQGPELLIRYENEEAVDDSQLPKDRFSAERLKGVDSTLKIQPAELGDSAVYLCASSLGPFGEAFFGQGTRLTVV.

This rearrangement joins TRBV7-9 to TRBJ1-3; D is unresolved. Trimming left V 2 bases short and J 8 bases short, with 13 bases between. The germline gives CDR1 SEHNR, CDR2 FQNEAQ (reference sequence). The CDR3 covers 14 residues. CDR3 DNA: TGTGCCAGCAGCTTATTTCCCCACGAGGACACCATATATTTT. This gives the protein CASSLFPHEDTIYF.

The CDR3 region has the DNA TGCGCCAGCAGCTTGGGACCGAGAAACCAAGAGACCCAGTACTTC. Its translation: CASSLGPRNQETQYF. V gene TRBV5-1 combines with J gene TRBJ2-5; no clear D. Germline values: CDR1 SGHRS, CDR2 YFSETQ. V lost 0 bases, J lost 0 bases, and 9 bases lay in between. The length of the CDR3 is 15 residues.

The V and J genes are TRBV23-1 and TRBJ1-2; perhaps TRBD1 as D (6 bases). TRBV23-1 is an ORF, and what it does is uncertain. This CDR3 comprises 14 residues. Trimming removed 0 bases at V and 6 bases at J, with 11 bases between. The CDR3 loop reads CASSQSGGADGYTF. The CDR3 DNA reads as TGCGCCAGCAGTCAATCCGGGGGCGCTGATGGCTACACCTTC.

The CDR3 spells CASSLGGGPSGPTDTQYF. The CDR3 nucleotides are TGCGCCAGCAGCTTGGGCGGCGGTCCCTCGGGCCCCACAGATACGCAGTATTTT. V usage is TRBV5-1 and J usage is TRBJ2-3; no definite D call. The CDR3 spans 18 residues. Germline lookup yields CDR1 SGHRS and CDR2 YFSETQ. Deletions cut 0 bases from V and 2 bases from J, with 19 bases between.

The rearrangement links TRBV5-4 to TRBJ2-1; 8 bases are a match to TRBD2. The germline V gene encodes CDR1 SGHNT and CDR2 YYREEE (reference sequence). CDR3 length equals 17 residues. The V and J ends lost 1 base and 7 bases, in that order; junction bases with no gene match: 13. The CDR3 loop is CASSLYGVAGGRNEQFF. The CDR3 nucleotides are TGTGCCAGCAGCTTGTACGGCGTGGCGGGAGGTAGGAATGAGCAGTTCTTC. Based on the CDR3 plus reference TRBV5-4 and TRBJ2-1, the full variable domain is ETGVTQSPTHLIKTRGQQVTLRCSSQSGHNTVSWYQQALGQGPQFIFQYYREEENGRGNFPPRFSGLQFPNYSSELNVNALELDDSALYLCASSLYGVAGGRNEQFFGPGTRLTVL.

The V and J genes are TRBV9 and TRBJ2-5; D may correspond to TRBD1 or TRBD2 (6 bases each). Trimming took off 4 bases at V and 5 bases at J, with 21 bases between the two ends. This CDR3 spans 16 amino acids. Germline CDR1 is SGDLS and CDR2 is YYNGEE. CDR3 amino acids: CASSITGGQSGETQYF. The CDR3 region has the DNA TGTGCCAGCAGCATCACTGGGGGGCAGAGTGGTGAGACCCAGTACTTC.